This entry features one T cell receptor (beta chain) sequence. The data are from a study of CD8 T cells in Susac syndrome. Random hexamers were used to reverse transcribe the RNA input (about 0.5 to 1 ug). TCRdb ran MiXCR on the immunoSEQ multiplex PCR reads and lists one entry per CDR3 protein. The repertoire holds around 150,000 distinct CDR3 sequences, with 85% to 95% as singletons. The sequenced sample was CD4+ T cells from PBMCs. The clonotype was recovered from a human donor with Susac syndrome.

The CDR3 DNA sequence: TGCGCCAGCAGCTTGGGGGCCTCGAACACTGAAGCTTTCTTT. This encodes CASSLGASNTEAFF. The chain combines TRBV5-1 with TRBJ1-1, with no clear D. Trimming removed 0 bases at V and 1 base at J, with 7 bases between. This CDR3 is 14 amino acids long. Germline loops: CDR1 SGHRS, CDR2 YFSETQ.